One and the same sample provided the 17 T cell receptor beta chains below, sequenced in a study of blood T cell repertoires in COVID-19. TCRdb's table, derived via immunoSEQ multiplex PCR, lists solely in-frame clones and lacks some. The data show 70,000 or so clones, more than 70% seen once. The specimen was peripheral blood. The source of these receptors is a human donor in a cohort sampled during active COVID-19.

The gene calls are TRBV3-1 (or the pseudogene TRBV3-2) and TRBJ1-4; TRBD1 agrees at 7 bases. The ends lost 0 bases at V and 0 bases at J; junction bases unmatched: 7. The CDR3 covers 18 residues. In germline, CDR1 is LGHDT, CDR2 YNNKEL (reference sequence). The DNA for the CDR3 is TGTGCCAGCAGCCAAGATTTCCGACAGGGAACAACTAATGAAAAACTGTTTTTT. Its protein product is CASSQDFRQGTTNEKLFF.

The table lists this clone with a count of one. This chain links TRBV5-4 with TRBJ2-7; the D gene is possibly TRBD1 (5 bases). Trimming stripped 1 base from V and 4 bases from J, with 12 bases between. Germline loops: CDR1 SGHNT, CDR2 YYREEE (reference sequence). The CDR3 consists of 14 residues. The CDR3 here is CASSLTGPPYEQYF. In nucleotides, the CDR3 is TGTGCCAGCAGCTTGACAGGCCCACCATACGAGCAGTACTTC.

V is TRBV28 and J is TRBJ2-1; unclear D gene. CDR1 and CDR2 from the germline V gene are MDHEN and SYDVKM. CDR3 length equals 13 residues. V lost 7 bases and J lost 2, with 9 bases in between. CDR3 sequence reads: CASKLPTYNEQFF. CDR3 in DNA: TGTGCCAGCAAACTCCCAACCTACAATGAGCAGTTCTTC.

This CDR3 reads CSVSPGAGSYGYTF. In DNA, the CDR3 is TGCAGCGTCAGTCCAGGGGCAGGGAGCTATGGCTACACCTTC. This sequence joins TRBV29-1 and TRBJ1-2; TRBD1 is a possible D gene (6 bases). Looked up from germline, CDR1 is SQVTM and CDR2 is ANQGSEA. V lost 6 bases and J lost 4, with 18 bases in between. The CDR3 is 14 residues long. Drawing the rest from reference TRBV29-1 and TRBJ1-2, the complete variable domain is SAVISQKPSRDICQRGTSLTIQCQVDSQVTMMFWYRQQPGQSLTLIATANQGSEATYESGFVIDKFPISRPNLTFSTLTVSNMSPEDSSIYLCSVSPGAGSYGYTFGSGTRLTVV.

The genes are TRBV28 and TRBJ2-7; tentative D call: TRBD2 (6 bases). CDR1 and CDR2 from the germline V gene are MDHEN and SYDVKM. This CDR3 contains 11 residues. V lost 3 bases, J lost 11 bases, and 11 bases lay in between. CDR3 in amino acids: CASSLGGGEYF. In nucleotides, the CDR3 is TGTGCCAGCAGTTTGGGCGGAGGGGAGTACTTC.

This chain links TRBV5-6 with TRBJ1-2, with D unclear. From germline, CDR1 is SGHDT and CDR2 YYEEEE. Trimming shortened V by 4 bases and J by 0 bases, and 13 bases separated the two germline ends. The CDR3 is 15 residues long. The DNA for the CDR3 is TGTGCCAGCAGCCCGAGCGGGGTAGCTAACTATGGCTACACCTTC. It is translated as CASSPSGVANYGYTF.

A single count supports this clone. The chain employs TRBV4-1 and TRBJ2-7; D remains ambiguous. The CDR3 has 14 residues. V lost 4 bases to trimming and J lost 0 bases, with 10 bases between them. Germline loops: CDR1 MGHRA, CDR2 YSYEKL. The CDR3 here is CASSPQASSYEQYF. The DNA for the CDR3 is TGCGCCAGCAGCCCGCAGGCTTCCTCCTACGAGCAGTACTTC.

Here the CDR3 reads CASSENRVGEQYF. The CDR3 nucleotides are TGTGCCAGCAGCGAGAACAGGGTAGGCGAGCAGTACTTC. This sequence joins TRBV7-2 and TRBJ2-7; D is perhaps TRBD1 (6 bases). Trimming removed 5 bases at V and 6 bases at J, with 14 bases between. CDR1 is SGHTA, CDR2 FQGNSA, per germline. This CDR3 contains 13 residues.

The chain is built from TRBV11-2 and TRBJ2-3; the D gene is possibly TRBD2 (6 bases). The CDR3 consists of 16 residues. Germline CDR1 and CDR2: SGHAT and FQNNGV. V lost 6 bases to trimming and J lost 7 bases, with 23 bases between them. The CDR3 reads CASSPFGGTLANTQYF. In DNA form, the CDR3 reads TGTGCCAGCAGTCCCTTTGGGGGGACCCTGGCGAATACGCAGTATTTT.

The J gene is TRBJ1-1, the V gene TRBV5-1, with a tentative D call TRBD1 (5 bases). This CDR3 is 13 amino acids long. V was cut by 0 bases and J by 5 bases, with 8 bases left in between. Looked up from germline, CDR1 is SGHRS and CDR2 is YFSETQ. The CDR3, as DNA: TGCGCCAGCAGCTTGGAGGGGCATACTGAAGCTTTCTTT. Residues: CASSLEGHTEAFF. Using reference TRBV5-1 and TRBJ1-1 for the parts outside the CDR3, the full variable domain is KAGVTQTPRYLIKTRGQQVTLSCSPISGHRSVSWYQQTPGQGLQFLFEYFSETQRNKGNFPGRFSGRQFSNSRSEMNVSTLELGDSALYLCASSLEGHTEAFFGQGTRLTVV.

V is TRBV27 and J is TRBJ2-7, with a weak D call TRBD2 (5 bases). The CDR3 is made up of 15 amino acids. The germline CDR1 and CDR2 sequences are MNHEY and SMNVEV (reference sequence). V was pared by 2 bases and J by 2 bases, with 13 bases between. CDR3 amino acids: CASSLLSLGAYEQYF. CDR3 in DNA: TGTGCCAGCAGTTTACTTAGCCTCGGGGCCTACGAGCAGTACTTC.

This clone was found many times. This chain joins TRBV5-5 and TRBJ1-1; no reliable D call. The CDR3 loop spans 13 amino acids. V was trimmed by 4 bases and J by 4 bases, leaving 11 bases between them. Per the germline V gene, CDR1 is SGHKS and CDR2 is YYEKEE (reference sequence). The CDR3 DNA follows: TGTGCCAGCAGCCCGGGTGTAGGCACTGAAGCTTTCTTT. Encoded protein: CASSPGVGTEAFF.

This CDR3 reads CASSSGGQGYNEQFF. CDR3 coding DNA: TGTGCCAGCAGCTCTGGGGGACAGGGGTACAATGAGCAGTTCTTC. The chain joins TRBV5-5 to TRBJ2-1, with 10 bases matching TRBD1. J gave up 4 bases and V 3 bases, and 4 bases lay outside the gene matches. Germline values: CDR1 SGHKS, CDR2 YYEKEE (reference sequence). CDR3 length equals 15 residues. The full variable domain, rest sourced from reference TRBV5-5 and TRBJ2-1, is DAGVTQSPTHLIKTRGQQVTLRCSPISGHKSVSWYQQVLGQGPQFIFQYYEKEERGRGNFPDRFSARQFPNYSSELNVNALLLGDSALYLCASSSGGQGYNEQFFGPGTRLTVL.

This clone has only a few counts. In nucleotides, the CDR3 is TGTGCCAGCAGTGAAGATTCGAGTAGCGGGAGGGCCGTGAAGACCCAGTACTTC. Translated: CASSEDSSSGRAVKTQYF. This rearrangement joins TRBV6-1 to TRBJ2-5; 11 bases match TRBD2. In germline, CDR1 is MNHNS, CDR2 SASEGT. V gave up 1 base and J gave up 6 bases; unmatched junction bases: 13. CDR3 length: 18 residues.

The V call is TRBV5-8, the J call TRBJ2-1; TRBD2 agrees at 16 bases. J lost 9 bases, V lost 2 bases, and 14 bases had no gene match. The CDR3 has 19 amino acids. Germline CDR1 reads SGHTS; CDR2 reads YDEGEE. The CDR3 region has the DNA TGTGCCAGCAGCTTCTCGAGGCCCGGGACTAGCGGGAGGGGCGGTGAGCAGTTCTTC. Translating gives CASSFSRPGTSGRGGEQFF.

The chain carries TRBV28 and TRBJ2-3; a possible D gene is TRBD2 (5 bases). The ends were cut back, 5 bases at V and 2 bases at J, with 14 bases in the middle. The V gene's germline CDR1 is MDHEN and CDR2 SYDVKM. CDR3 size: 15 residues. The CDR3 here is CASSSWERTTDTQYF. CDR3 coding DNA: TGTGCCAGCAGTAGCTGGGAGAGGACCACAGATACGCAGTATTTT.

The chain couples TRBV2 to TRBJ2-7; TRBD2 matches at 7 bases. The germline V gene has CDR1 SNHLY and CDR2 FYNNEI. The V segment lost 8 bases and the J segment 3 bases; nucleotides outside the gene matches: 4. The CDR3 runs to 12 residues. The CDR3 region is CASGGTIYEQYF. CDR3 in DNA: TGTGCCAGCGGGGGGACTATCTACGAGCAGTACTTC.